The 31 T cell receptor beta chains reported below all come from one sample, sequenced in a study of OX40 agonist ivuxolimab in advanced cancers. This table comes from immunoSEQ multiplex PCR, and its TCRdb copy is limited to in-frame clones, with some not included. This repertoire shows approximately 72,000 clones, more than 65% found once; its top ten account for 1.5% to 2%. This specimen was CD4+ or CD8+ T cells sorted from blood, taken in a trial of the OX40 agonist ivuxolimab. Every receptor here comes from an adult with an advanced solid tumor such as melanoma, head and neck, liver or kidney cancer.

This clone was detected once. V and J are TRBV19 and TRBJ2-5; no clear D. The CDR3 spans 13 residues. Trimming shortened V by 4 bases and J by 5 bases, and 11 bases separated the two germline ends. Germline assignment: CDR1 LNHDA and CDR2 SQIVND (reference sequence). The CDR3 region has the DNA TGTGCCAGTAGTAGCGTCTCCGGGGAGACCCAGTACTTC. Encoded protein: CASSSVSGETQYF.

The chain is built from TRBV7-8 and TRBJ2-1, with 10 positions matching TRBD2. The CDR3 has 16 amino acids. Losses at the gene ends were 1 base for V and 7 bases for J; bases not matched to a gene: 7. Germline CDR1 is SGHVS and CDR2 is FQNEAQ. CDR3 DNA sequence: TGTGCCAGCAGCTTAGTAGTGCCTAGCGGGAGTAATGAGCAGTTCTTC. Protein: CASSLVVPSGSNEQFF.

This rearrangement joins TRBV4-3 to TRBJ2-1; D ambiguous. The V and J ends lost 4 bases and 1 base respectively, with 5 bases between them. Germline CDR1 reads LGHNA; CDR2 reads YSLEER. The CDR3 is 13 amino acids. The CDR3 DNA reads TGCGCCAGCAGCCCGGCGTCCTACAATGAGCAGTTCTTC. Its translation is CASSPASYNEQFF.

The CDR3 spells CASSSGTGFYNEQFF. The CDR3 DNA reads as TGCGCCAGCAGCTCCGGGACAGGGTTTTACAATGAGCAGTTCTTC. This rearrangement joins TRBV5-1 to TRBJ2-1, with 9 bases identical to TRBD1. Germline V CDR1 and CDR2: SGHRS, YFSETQ. The CDR3 sequence is 15 residues long. The J segment lost 4 bases and the V segment lost 3 bases, leaving 5 bases of the junction unmatched.

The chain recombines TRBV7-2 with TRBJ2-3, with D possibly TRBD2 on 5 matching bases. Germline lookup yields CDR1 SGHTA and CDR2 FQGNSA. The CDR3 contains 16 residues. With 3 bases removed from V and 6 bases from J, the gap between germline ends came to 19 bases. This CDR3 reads CASSLEAAGFGDTQYF. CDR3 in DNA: TGTGCCAGCAGCTTGGAGGCGGCGGGTTTTGGGGATACGCAGTATTTT.

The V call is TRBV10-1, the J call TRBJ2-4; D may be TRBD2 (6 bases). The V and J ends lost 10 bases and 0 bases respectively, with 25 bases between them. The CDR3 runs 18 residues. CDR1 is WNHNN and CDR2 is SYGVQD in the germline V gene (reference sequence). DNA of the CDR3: TGCGCCACCTGCCGTTGGCCTAGCGACCCTCTAGCCAAAAACATTCAGTACTTC. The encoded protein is CATCRWPSDPLAKNIQYF.

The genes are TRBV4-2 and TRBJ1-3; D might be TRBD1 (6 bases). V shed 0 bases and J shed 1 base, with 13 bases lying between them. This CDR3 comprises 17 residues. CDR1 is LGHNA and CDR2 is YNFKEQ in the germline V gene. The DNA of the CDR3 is TGTGCCAGCAGCCAAGATAACGCAGGGGATTCTGGAAACACCATATATTTT. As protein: CASSQDNAGDSGNTIYF.

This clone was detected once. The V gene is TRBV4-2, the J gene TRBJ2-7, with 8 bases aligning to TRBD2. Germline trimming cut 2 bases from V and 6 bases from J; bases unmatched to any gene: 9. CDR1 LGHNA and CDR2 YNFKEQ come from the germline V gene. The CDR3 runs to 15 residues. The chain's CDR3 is CASSQPGTRIVEQYF. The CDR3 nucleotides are TGTGCCAGCAGCCAACCCGGGACTAGGATTGTCGAGCAGTACTTC.

The chain's CDR3 is CASSYSMGQGSEQYF. The CDR3, as DNA: TGTGCCAGCAGTTACTCGATGGGACAGGGATCCGAGCAGTACTTC. This rearrangement joins TRBV6-6 to TRBJ2-5; TRBD1 matches at 9 bases. Matching the DNA end better, TRBJ2-7 makes the J call doubtful. The CDR3 totals 15 residues. CDR1 and CDR2 (germline): MNHNY, SVGAGI (reference sequence).

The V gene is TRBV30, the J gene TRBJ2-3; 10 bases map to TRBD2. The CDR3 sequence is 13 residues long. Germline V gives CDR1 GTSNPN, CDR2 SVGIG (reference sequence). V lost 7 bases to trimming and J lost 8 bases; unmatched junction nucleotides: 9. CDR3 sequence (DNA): TGTGCCTATCCTAGCGGGAGAGGGGGTACGCAGTATTTT. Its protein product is CAYPSGRGGTQYF.

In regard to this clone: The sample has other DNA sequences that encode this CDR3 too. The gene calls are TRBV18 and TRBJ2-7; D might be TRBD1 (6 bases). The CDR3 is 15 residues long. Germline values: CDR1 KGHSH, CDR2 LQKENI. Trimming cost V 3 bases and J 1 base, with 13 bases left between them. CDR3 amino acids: CASSPQDRASYEQYF. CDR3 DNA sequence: TGTGCCAGCTCACCCCAGGACAGAGCGTCCTACGAGCAGTACTTC. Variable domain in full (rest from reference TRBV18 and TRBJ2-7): NAGVMQNPRHLVRRRGQEARLRCSPMKGHSHVYWYRQLPEEGLKFMVYLQKENIIDESGMPKERFSAEFPKEGPSILRIQQVVRGDSAAYFCASSPQDRASYEQYFGPGTRLTVT.

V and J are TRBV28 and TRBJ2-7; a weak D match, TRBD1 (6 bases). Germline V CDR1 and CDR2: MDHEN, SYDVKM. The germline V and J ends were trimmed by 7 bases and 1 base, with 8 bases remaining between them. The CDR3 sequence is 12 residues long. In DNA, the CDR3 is TGTGCCAGCAAGACAGGTTCCTACGAGCAGTACTTC. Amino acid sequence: CASKTGSYEQYF.

Written as DNA, the CDR3 is TGTGCCAGTAGTATCCAGGGTCGGGGCACTGAAGCTTTCTTT. It specifies CASSIQGRGTEAFF. The chain employs TRBV19 and TRBJ1-1, with D maybe TRBD1 (5 bases). CDR1 and CDR2 (germline): LNHDA, SQIVND (reference sequence). The CDR3 consists of 14 residues. V dropped 3 bases and J dropped 4 bases, with 12 bases sitting between them. Full variable domain (rest looked up from reference TRBV19 and TRBJ1-1): DGGITQSPKYLFRKEGQNVTLSCEQNLNHDAMYWYRQDPGQGLRLIYYSQIVNDFQKGDIAEGYSVSREKKESFPLTVTSAQKNPTAFYLCASSIQGRGTEAFFGQGTRLTVV.

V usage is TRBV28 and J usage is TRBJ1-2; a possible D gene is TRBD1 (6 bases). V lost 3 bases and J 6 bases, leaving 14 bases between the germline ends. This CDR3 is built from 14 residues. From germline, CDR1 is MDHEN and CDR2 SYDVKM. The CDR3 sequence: CASSLAGEFNGYTF. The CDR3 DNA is TGTGCCAGCAGTTTGGCAGGGGAATTCAATGGCTACACCTTC.

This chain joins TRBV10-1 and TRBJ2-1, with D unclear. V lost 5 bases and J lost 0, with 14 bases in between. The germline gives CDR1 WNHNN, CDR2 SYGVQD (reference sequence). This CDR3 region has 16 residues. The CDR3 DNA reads TGCGCCAGCAGTCCCGCCGGCCTGAGCTCCTACAATGAGCAGTTCTTC. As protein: CASSPAGLSSYNEQFF.

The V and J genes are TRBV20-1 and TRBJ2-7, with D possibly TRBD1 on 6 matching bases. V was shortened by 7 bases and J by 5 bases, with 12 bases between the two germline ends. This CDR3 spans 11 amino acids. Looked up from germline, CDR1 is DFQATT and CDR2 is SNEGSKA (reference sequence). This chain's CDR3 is CSESGGDEQYF. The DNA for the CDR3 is TGCAGTGAGTCTGGGGGCGACGAGCAGTACTTC.

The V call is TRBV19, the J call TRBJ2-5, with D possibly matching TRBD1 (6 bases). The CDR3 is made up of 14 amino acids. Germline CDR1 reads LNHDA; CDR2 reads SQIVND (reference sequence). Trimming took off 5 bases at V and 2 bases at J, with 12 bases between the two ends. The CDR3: CASSPPDSQETQYF. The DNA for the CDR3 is TGTGCCAGTAGTCCCCCGGACAGTCAAGAGACCCAGTACTTC.

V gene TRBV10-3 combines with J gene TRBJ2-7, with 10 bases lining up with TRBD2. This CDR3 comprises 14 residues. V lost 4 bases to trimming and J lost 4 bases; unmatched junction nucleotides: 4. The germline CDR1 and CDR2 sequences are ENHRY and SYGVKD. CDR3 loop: CAISASGSWYEQYF. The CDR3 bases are TGTGCCATCAGTGCTAGCGGGAGTTGGTACGAGCAGTACTTC.

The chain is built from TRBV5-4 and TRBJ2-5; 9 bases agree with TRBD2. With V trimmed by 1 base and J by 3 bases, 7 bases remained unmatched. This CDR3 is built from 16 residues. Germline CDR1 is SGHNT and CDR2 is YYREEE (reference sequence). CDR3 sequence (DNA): TGTGCCAGCAGCTTGAAGGGTAGCGGGAGTGAAGAGACCCAGTACTTC. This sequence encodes CASSLKGSGSEETQYF.

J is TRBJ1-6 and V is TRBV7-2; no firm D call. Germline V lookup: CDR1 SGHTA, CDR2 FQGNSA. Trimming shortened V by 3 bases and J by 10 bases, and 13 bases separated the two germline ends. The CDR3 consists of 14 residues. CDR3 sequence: CASSFRQGGSPLHF. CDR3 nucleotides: TGTGCCAGCAGCTTCCGACAAGGCGGATCACCCCTCCACTTT.

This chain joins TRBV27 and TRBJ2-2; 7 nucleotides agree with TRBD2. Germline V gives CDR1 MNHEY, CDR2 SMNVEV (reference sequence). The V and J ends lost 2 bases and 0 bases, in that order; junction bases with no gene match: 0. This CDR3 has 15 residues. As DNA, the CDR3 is TGTGCCAGCAGTTTACGGGGGGCGAACACCGGGGAGCTGTTTTTT. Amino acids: CASSLRGANTGELFF.

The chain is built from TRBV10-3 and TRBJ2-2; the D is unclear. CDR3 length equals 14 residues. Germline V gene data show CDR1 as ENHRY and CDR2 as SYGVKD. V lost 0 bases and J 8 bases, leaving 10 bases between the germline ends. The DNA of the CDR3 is TGTGCCATCAGTGAGTCGACCAGTGTAGGGGAGCTGTTTTTT. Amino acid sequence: CAISESTSVGELFF.

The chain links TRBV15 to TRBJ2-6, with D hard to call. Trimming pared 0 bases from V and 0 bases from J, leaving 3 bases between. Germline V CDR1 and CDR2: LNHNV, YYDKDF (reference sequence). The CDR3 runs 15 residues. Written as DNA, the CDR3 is TGTGCCACCAGCAGAGACAACTCTGGGGCCAACGTCCTGACTTTC. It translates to CATSRDNSGANVLTF. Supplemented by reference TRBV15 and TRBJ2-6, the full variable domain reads DAMVIQNPRYQVTQFGKPVTLSCSQTLNHNVMYWYQQKSSQAPKLLFHYYDKDFNNEADTPDNFQSRRPNTSFCFLDIRSPGLGDTAMYLCATSRDNSGANVLTFGAGSRLTVL.

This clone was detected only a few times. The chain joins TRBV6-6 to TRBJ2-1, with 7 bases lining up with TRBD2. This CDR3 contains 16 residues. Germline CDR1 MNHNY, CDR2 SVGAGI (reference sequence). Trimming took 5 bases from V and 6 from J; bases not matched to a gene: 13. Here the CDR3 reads CASSTPRWEGTNEQFF. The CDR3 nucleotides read TGTGCCAGCAGTACTCCTCGGTGGGAGGGGACCAATGAGCAGTTCTTC.

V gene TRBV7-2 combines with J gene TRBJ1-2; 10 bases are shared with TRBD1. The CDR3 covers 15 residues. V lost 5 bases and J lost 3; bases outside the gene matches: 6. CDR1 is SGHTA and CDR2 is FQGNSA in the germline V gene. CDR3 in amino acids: CASSPDRGHHYGYTF. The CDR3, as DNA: TGTGCCAGCAGCCCCGACAGGGGGCATCACTATGGCTACACCTTC.

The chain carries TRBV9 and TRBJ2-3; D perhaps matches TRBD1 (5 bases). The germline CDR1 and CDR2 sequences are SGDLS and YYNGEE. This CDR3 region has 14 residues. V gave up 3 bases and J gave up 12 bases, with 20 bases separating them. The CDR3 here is CASSALVGQHHQYF. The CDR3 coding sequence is TGTGCCAGCAGCGCTCTAGTGGGGCAGCATCACCAGTATTTT.

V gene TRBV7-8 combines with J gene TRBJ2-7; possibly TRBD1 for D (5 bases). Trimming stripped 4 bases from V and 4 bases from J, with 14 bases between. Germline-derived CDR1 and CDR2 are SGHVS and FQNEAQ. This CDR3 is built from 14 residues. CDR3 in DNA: TGTGCCAGCAGCTCAACTTCCCAGGGTTACGAGCAGTACTTC. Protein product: CASSSTSQGYEQYF.

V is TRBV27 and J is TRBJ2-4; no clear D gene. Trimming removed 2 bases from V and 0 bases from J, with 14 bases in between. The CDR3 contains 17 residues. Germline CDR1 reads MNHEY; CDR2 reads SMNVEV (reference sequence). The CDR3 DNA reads TGTGCCAGCAGTTTAGGAAGGGCCCAGGTAGCCAAAAACATTCAGTACTTC. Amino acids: CASSLGRAQVAKNIQYF.

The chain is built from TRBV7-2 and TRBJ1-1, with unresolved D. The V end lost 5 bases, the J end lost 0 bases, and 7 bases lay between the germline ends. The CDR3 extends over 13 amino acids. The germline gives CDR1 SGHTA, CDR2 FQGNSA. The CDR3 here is CASSRNMNTEAFF. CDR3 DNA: TGTGCCAGCAGCAGAAACATGAACACTGAAGCTTTCTTT.

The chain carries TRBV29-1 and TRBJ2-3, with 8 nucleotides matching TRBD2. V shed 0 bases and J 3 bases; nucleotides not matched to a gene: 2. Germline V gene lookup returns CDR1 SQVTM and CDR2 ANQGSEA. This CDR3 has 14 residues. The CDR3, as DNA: TGCAGCGTTGAAGAAACGGGAGGGACAGATACGCAGTATTTT. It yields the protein CSVEETGGTDTQYF.

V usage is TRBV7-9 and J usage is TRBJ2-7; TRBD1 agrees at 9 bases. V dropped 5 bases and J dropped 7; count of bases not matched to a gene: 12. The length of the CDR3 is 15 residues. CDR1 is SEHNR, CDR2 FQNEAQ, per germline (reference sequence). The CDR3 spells CASSAEQGAPGEQYF. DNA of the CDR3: TGTGCCAGCAGCGCGGAACAGGGGGCGCCTGGGGAGCAGTACTTC.